This TCR beta chain was identified during a study of CD8+ T cells in alopecia areata. For the study at large: Tofacitinib ran for 6 to 18 months before 6 months off drug.

Treatment of the sample: oral pan-JAK inhibitor, 5-10 mg twice daily. Lesional scalp tissue (obtained by punch biopsy) and peripheral blood were collected from alopecia areata patients. As the sequencing template, cDNA was produced by extracting RNA and reverse transcribing it. The method was immunoSEQ multiplex PCR; TCRdb's version includes in-frame clones alone and lacks a portion of them. Here the sample spans roughly 190,000 clones, about 60% being singletons. The germline gives CDR1 GTSNPN, CDR2 SVGIG (reference sequence). The V segment lost 5 bases and the J segment 0 bases; nucleotides outside the gene matches: 2. The CDR3 extends over 13 amino acids.

The sample consisted of CD4+ T cells sorted from blood, taken at week 4, from a patient treated with tofacitinib. The sequence came from a human donor with alopecia areata. This sequence joins TRBV30 and TRBJ1-1; 8 bases align to TRBD1. CDR3 bases: TGTGCCTGGGGACAGGGAATGAACACTGAAGCTTTCTTT. This gives the protein CAWGQGMNTEAFF. The full variable domain, in which reference TRBV30 and TRBJ1-1 provide the parts outside the CDR3, is SQTIHQWPATLVQPVGSPLSLECTVEGTSNPNLYWYRQAAGRGLQLLFYSVGIGQISSEVPQNLSASRPQDRQFILSSKKLLLSDSGFYLCAWGQGMNTEAFFGQGTRLTVV.